Listed here are 14 T cell receptor beta chains from one sample, sequenced in a study of Ad26.COV2.S vaccination and SARS-CoV-2 variants. Regarding treatment: around 19 received Ad26.COV2.S at low or high dose, single or two shots; about 5 received placebo; per-sample allocation not given. It was on day 63 after the first vaccine or placebo injection that samples were taken. TCRdb's copy holds only in-frame clones and misses some; the assay was immunoSEQ multiplex PCR. Among approximately 300,000 clones listed, around 84% were seen once. Sequencing was performed on peripheral blood, taken in a trial of Ad26.COV2.S vaccine versus placebo. These receptors were collected from a person aged 18-65 years who received the Ad26.COV2.S COVID-19 vaccine or a placebo.

The chain recombines TRBV13 with TRBJ2-7, with D possibly TRBD2 on 5 matching bases. Trimming removed 2 bases from V and 4 bases from J, with 9 bases in between. Germline CDR1 PRHDT, CDR2 FYEKMQ (reference sequence). The CDR3 consists of 13 residues. The CDR3 here is CASSLLRGYEQYF. Written as DNA, the CDR3 is TGTGCCAGCAGCTTATTACGGGGTTACGAGCAGTACTTC.

The chain has TRBV4-3 and TRBJ1-4; no clear D gene. Germline CDR1 and CDR2: LGHNA and YSLEER. V dropped 0 bases and J dropped 3 bases, with 8 bases sitting between them. The CDR3 runs 15 residues. CDR3 in DNA: TGCGCCAGCAGCCAAGAAGGCAGAGCTAATGAAAAACTGTTTTTT. This codes for CASSQEGRANEKLFF.

V usage is TRBV7-9 and J usage is TRBJ2-3, with a weak D call TRBD2 (5 bases). V lost 1 base and J 0 bases, leaving 11 bases between the germline ends. The CDR3 sequence is 16 residues long. The V gene's germline CDR1 is SEHNR and CDR2 FQNEAQ (reference sequence). CDR3 loop: CASSLGTRTSTDTQYF. The CDR3 DNA is TGTGCCAGCAGCTTAGGAACCAGGACTAGCACAGATACGCAGTATTTT.

The chain combines TRBV6-5 with TRBJ2-1, with 9 nucleotides matching TRBD2. CDR1 and CDR2 from the germline V gene are MNHEY and SVGAGI. The CDR3 has 15 amino acids. V lost 5 bases to trimming and J lost 7 bases; unmatched junction nucleotides: 9. The CDR3, as DNA: TGTGCCAGCAGTACGATAGCGGGGGACCCGAATGAGCAGTTCTTC. Translation gives CASSTIAGDPNEQFF.

The chain is built from TRBV6-5 and TRBJ1-2, with a possible D match to TRBD1 (5 bases). V lost 5 bases and J lost 3, with 13 bases in between. Looked up from germline, CDR1 is MNHEY and CDR2 is SVGAGI. There are 14 residues in the CDR3. CDR3 sequence: CASSTGTGHYGYTF. The CDR3 DNA is TGTGCCAGCAGTACCGGGACTGGCCACTATGGCTACACCTTC.

The chain carries TRBV5-5 and TRBJ1-5; tentatively, D is TRBD1 (6 bases). The ends were cut back, 1 base at V and 7 bases at J, with 12 bases in the middle. This CDR3 is 14 amino acids long. CDR1 and CDR2 from the germline V gene are SGHKS and YYEKEE (reference sequence). CDR3 residues: CASSLRGAQQPQHF. The CDR3 DNA reads TGTGCCAGCAGCTTGAGGGGGGCCCAGCAGCCCCAGCATTTT. The full variable domain, in which reference TRBV5-5 and TRBJ1-5 provide the parts outside the CDR3, is DAGVTQSPTHLIKTRGQQVTLRCSPISGHKSVSWYQQVLGQGPQFIFQYYEKEERGRGNFPDRFSARQFPNYSSELNVNALLLGDSALYLCASSLRGAQQPQHFGDGTRLSIL.

CDR3 coding DNA: TGTGCCAGCAGCTCCCCTTTGGGCAGCGGGCTTCGAGGAGGCACAGATACGCAGTATTTT. It encodes CASSSPLGSGLRGGTDTQYF. J is TRBJ2-3 and V is TRBV7-8; tentative D call: TRBD2 (6 bases). The CDR3 runs to 20 residues. Germline CDR1 is SGHVS and CDR2 is FQNEAQ. Trimming removed 4 bases from V and 1 base from J, with 27 bases in between.

This clone has more than one count but fewer than ten. V is TRBV6-1 and J is TRBJ1-2; 8 bases line up with TRBD1. There are 14 residues in the CDR3. Unmatched junction bases numbered 4, after V lost 3 bases and J lost 4 bases. Germline loops: CDR1 MNHNS, CDR2 SASEGT. The CDR3 here is CASSEGQVVYGYTF. CDR3 in DNA: TGTGCCAGCAGTGAGGGACAGGTGGTCTATGGCTACACCTTC.

The chain combines TRBV4-2 with TRBJ2-1; possible D gene TRBD1, 5 bases. Germline V gene data show CDR1 as LGHNA and CDR2 as YNFKEQ. This CDR3 is built from 13 residues. V dropped 0 bases and J dropped 15 bases, with 15 bases sitting between them. In DNA, the CDR3 is TGTGCCAGCAGCCAAGATCAGGGTAGTGTTGGGTTCTTC. Its translation is CASSQDQGSVGFF.

The J gene is TRBJ2-5, the V gene TRBV9; 9 nucleotides match TRBD2. The length of the CDR3 is 18 residues. After removal of 3 bases from V and 0 bases from J, the junction contained 12 bases not matched to a gene. Germline-derived CDR1 and CDR2 are SGDLS and YYNGEE. The CDR3 DNA sequence: TGTGCCAGCAGCGCCCCCAAATCTGGCGGGGGGGACCAAGAGACCCAGTACTTC. Translated, it gives CASSAPKSGGGDQETQYF.

This chain uses TRBV9 with TRBJ1-2, with D unresolved. Trimming cost V 0 bases and J 8 bases, with 11 bases left between them. The CDR3 extends over 13 amino acids. The V gene's germline CDR1 is SGDLS and CDR2 YYNGEE. CDR3 DNA sequence: TGTGCCAGCAGCGTAGTTCCGAGTGGCGGCTACACCTTC. This codes for CASSVVPSGGYTF.

The V and J genes are TRBV9 and TRBJ2-7, with unresolved D. Germline V gene lookup returns CDR1 SGDLS and CDR2 YYNGEE. There are 14 residues in the CDR3. Trimming took 3 bases from V and 3 from J, leaving 13 bases between them. This CDR3 reads CASSASGWDYEQYF. CDR3 nucleotide sequence: TGTGCCAGCAGCGCCTCCGGGTGGGACTACGAGCAGTACTTC. Complete variable domain (other parts from reference TRBV9 and TRBJ2-7): DSGVTQTPKHLITATGQRVTLRCSPRSGDLSVYWYQQSLDQGLQFLIQYYNGEERAKGNILERFSAQQFPDLHSELNLSSLELGDSALYFCASSASGWDYEQYFGPGTRLTVT.

V and J are TRBV5-8 and TRBJ2-1; a possible D gene is TRBD1 (5 bases). The CDR3 sequence is 14 residues long. With 4 bases removed from V and 4 bases from J, the gap between germline ends came to 12 bases. CDR1 and CDR2 (germline): SGHTS, YDEGEE. CDR3 DNA sequence: TGTGCCAGCAGCCGACAGACACCATACAATGAGCAGTTCTTC. Protein: CASSRQTPYNEQFF.

The V and J genes are TRBV6-1 and TRBJ1-6; 10 bases line up with TRBD1. After removal of 4 bases from V and 9 bases from J, the junction contained 9 bases not matched to a gene. Looked up from germline, CDR1 is MNHNS and CDR2 is SASEGT. The CDR3 is made up of 16 amino acids. For the CDR3, the DNA is TGTGCCAGCAGTGCAGAGACAGGGGGCTTTGGTTCACCCCTCCACTTT. Its translation: CASSAETGGFGSPLHF.